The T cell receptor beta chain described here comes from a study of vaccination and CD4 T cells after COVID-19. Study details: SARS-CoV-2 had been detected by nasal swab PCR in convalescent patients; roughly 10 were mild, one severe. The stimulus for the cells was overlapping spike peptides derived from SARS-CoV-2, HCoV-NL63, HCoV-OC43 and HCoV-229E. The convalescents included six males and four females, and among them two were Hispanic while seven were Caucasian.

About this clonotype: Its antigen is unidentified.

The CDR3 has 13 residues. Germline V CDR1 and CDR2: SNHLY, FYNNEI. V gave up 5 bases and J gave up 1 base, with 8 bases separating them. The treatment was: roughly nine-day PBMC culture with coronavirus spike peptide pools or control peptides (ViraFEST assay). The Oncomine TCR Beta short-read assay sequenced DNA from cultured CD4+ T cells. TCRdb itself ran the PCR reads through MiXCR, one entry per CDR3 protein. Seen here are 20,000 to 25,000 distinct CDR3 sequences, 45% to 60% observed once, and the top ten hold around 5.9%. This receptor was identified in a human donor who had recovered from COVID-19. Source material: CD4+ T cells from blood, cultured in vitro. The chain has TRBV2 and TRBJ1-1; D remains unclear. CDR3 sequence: CASSITENTEAFF. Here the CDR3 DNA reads TGTGCCAGCAGTATTACAGAGAACACTGAAGCTTTCTTT. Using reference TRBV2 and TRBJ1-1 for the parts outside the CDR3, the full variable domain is EPEVTQTPSHQVTQMGQEVILRCVPISNHLYFYWYRQILGQKVEFLVSFYNNEISEKSEIFDDQFSVERPDGSNFTLKIRSTKLEDSAMYFCASSITENTEAFFGQGTRLTVV.